Each of the 9 T cell receptor beta chains below was sequenced from the same sample in a study of T cells in Graves' hyperthyroidism and ophthalmopathy (dated by TCRdb to the late 2010s). Preparation of the library involved multiplex PCR. Sequencing instrument: Illumina HiSeq 2000. Amplification of TCR beta CDR3 regions was carried out from RNA transcripts. The first round of RT-PCR for the TCR CDR3 was performed with the HTBI primer set and the Qiagen OneStep RT-PCR kit. Through fastp at Q25 and MiXCR, TCRdb rebuilt clones from the public reads, retaining in-frame beta chains. A single entry per CDR3 protein holds the most common genes and DNA from its merged rows. Counted in this sample were fewer than 750,000 distinct CDR3 sequences; about 15% of them appeared once. The ten largest clonotypes hold approximately 4.3% of the sample. Sequencing was carried out using blood. These TCRs come from a woman aged 40 to 49 with Graves' ophthalmopathy.

This clonotype appeared many times. This chain joins TRBV6-5 and TRBJ2-4; 7 bases match TRBD2. This CDR3 is 14 amino acids long. Germline CDR1 reads MNHEY; CDR2 reads SVGAGI. The trim removed 3 bases at V and 7 bases at J, leaving 6 bases unmatched. Here the CDR3 DNA reads TGTGCCAGCAGTTATGGACTAGAAAGGAACATTCAGTACTTC. This sequence encodes CASSYGLERNIQYF.

This clonotype occurred many times. The chain has TRBV12-3 or TRBV12-4 and TRBJ2-3; 12 bases agree with TRBD1. V gave up 6 bases and J gave up 4 bases; unmatched junction bases: 5. The CDR3 is 15 residues long. CDR3 region: CASSPGTGGADTQYF. CDR3 nucleotide sequence: TGTGCCAGCAGCCCCGGGACAGGGGGCGCAGATACGCAGTATTTT.

At least ten counts were recorded for this clonotype. The chain is built from TRBV7-2 and TRBJ2-7; D gene uncertain. The germline V gene encodes CDR1 SGHTA and CDR2 FQGNSA. The V gene lost 1 base and the J gene lost 6 bases, with 13 bases spanning the gap. CDR3 length: 14 amino acids. CDR3 protein: CASSLGVPAREQYF. The CDR3 nucleotides are TGTGCCAGCAGCTTAGGCGTCCCCGCTCGCGAGCAGTACTTC.

This clonotype was seen only a few times. The chain recombines TRBV5-1 with TRBJ2-4; D is tentatively TRBD1 or TRBD2 (5 bases each). Germline V CDR1 and CDR2: SGHRS, YFSETQ. The CDR3 consists of 15 residues. V lost 5 bases and J lost 9, with 21 bases in between. The CDR3, as DNA: TGCGCCAGCAGGGAGGACACTCGCCTTGCCGTCATTCAGTACTTC. It is translated as CASREDTRLAVIQYF.

This clonotype came up a few times. J is TRBJ2-2 and V is TRBV9, with 8 bases matching TRBD2. CDR3 length: 16 amino acids. Germline V lookup: CDR1 SGDLS, CDR2 YYNGEE. The ends lost 0 bases at V and 7 bases at J; junction bases unmatched: 8. CDR3 sequence reads: CASSVGSGSADGELFF. The CDR3 nucleotides are TGTGCCAGCAGCGTAGGAAGCGGGAGTGCGGACGGGGAGCTGTTTTTT. The full variable domain, rest sourced from reference TRBV9 and TRBJ2-2, is DSGVTQTPKHLITATGQRVTLRCSPRSGDLSVYWYQQSLDQGLQFLIQYYNGEERAKGNILERFSAQQFPDLHSELNLSSLELGDSALYFCASSVGSGSADGELFFGEGSRLTVL.

The table lists this clonotype with a few counts. This rearrangement joins TRBV29-1 to TRBJ2-2, with TRBD2 identical over 11 bases. V shed 3 bases and J 1 base; nucleotides not matched to a gene: 4. CDR1 and CDR2 (germline): SQVTM, ANQGSEA. There are 16 residues in the CDR3. DNA of the CDR3: TGCAGCGTTGAGGGTAGCGGGAGGGGGAACACCGGGGAGCTGTTTTTT. Protein sequence: CSVEGSGRGNTGELFF.

This clonotype was seen ten or more times. This chain uses TRBV19 with TRBJ1-2; TRBD1 matches 7 bases. From germline, CDR1 is LNHDA and CDR2 SQIVND (reference sequence). The CDR3 loop spans 13 amino acids. J was trimmed by 3 bases and V by 5 bases; bases with no gene match: 3. The CDR3 bases are TGTGCCAGTAGTTCAACAGGGGACTATGGCTACACCTTC. This translates into CASSSTGDYGYTF.

This clonotype showed up many times. The chain carries TRBV5-1 and TRBJ2-2; no clear D. This CDR3 is 14 amino acids long. In germline, CDR1 is SGHRS, CDR2 YFSETQ. Trimming removed 0 bases at V and 7 bases at J, with 10 bases between. The DNA of the CDR3 is TGCGCCAGCAGCTTGGGCCGGACGTTCGGGGAGCTGTTTTTT. It yields the protein CASSLGRTFGELFF.

This clonotype was seen ten or more times. The V and J genes are TRBV25-1 and TRBJ1-2; no firm D call. CDR3 length: 13 amino acids. Trimming pared 4 bases from V and 3 bases from J, leaving 9 bases between. Germline CDR1 is MGHDK and CDR2 is SYGVNS. CDR3 sequence: CASSAGNHYGYTF. The CDR3 bases are TGTGCCAGCAGTGCGGGCAACCACTATGGCTACACCTTC.